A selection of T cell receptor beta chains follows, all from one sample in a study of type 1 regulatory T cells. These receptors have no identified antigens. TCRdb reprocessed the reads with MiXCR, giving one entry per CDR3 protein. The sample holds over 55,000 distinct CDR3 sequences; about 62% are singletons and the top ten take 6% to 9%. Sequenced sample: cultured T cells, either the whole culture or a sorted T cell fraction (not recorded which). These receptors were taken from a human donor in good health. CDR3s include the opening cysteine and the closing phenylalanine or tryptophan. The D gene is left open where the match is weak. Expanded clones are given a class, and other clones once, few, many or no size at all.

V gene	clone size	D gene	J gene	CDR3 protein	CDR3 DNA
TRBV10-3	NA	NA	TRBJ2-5	CASTTAGGETQYF	TGTGCCTCCACAACGGCAGGGGGGGAGACCCAGTACTTC
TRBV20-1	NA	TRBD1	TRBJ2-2	CSASGGANTGELFF	TGCAGTGCCTCAGGGGGCGCGAACACCGGGGAGCTGTTTTTT
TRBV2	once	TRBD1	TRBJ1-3	CASSRTGGNTIYF	TGTGCCAGCAGTCGGACAGGGGGAAACACCATATATTTT
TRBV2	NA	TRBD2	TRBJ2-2	CASGGRGNTGELFF	TGTGCCAGCGGCGGGAGGGGGAACACCGGGGAGCTGTTTTTT
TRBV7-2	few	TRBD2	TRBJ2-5	CASSFGLAGAGETQYF	TGTGCCAGCAGCTTTGGACTAGCGGGAGCCGGGGAGACCCAGTACTTC
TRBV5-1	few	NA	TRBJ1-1	CASSLGGRNTEAFF	TGCGCCAGCAGCTTGGGCGGTAGGAACACTGAAGCTTTCTTT
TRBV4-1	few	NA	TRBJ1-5	CASSHPLTGPNQPQHF	TGCGCCAGCAGCCATCCGCTGACAGGTCCCAATCAGCCCCAGCATTTT
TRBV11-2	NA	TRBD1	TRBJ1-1	CASSLGQGNTEAFF	TGTGCCAGCAGCTTGGGACAGGGGAACACTGAAGCTTTCTTT
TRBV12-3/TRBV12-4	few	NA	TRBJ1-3	CASRRLGGNTIYF	TGTGCCAGCAGGCGCCTAGGGGGAAACACCATATATTTT
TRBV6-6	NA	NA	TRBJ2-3	CASSFLVGNTDTQYF	TGTGCCAGCAGTTTCCTGGTGGGAAACACAGATACGCAGTATTTT
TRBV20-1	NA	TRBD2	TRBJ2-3	CSASGGRVDTQYF	TGCAGTGCTAGCGGCGGGAGGGTAGATACGCAGTATTTT
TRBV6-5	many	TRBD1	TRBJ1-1	CASRAGTGGSEAFF	TGTGCCAGCAGGGCAGGGACAGGGGGTAGTGAAGCTTTCTTT
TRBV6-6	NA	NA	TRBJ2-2	CASSFSQLASPGELFF	TGTGCCAGCAGTTTTTCCCAGCTCGCCTCCCCCGGGGAGCTGTTTTTT
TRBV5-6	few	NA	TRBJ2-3	CASRHWGASTDTQYF	TGTGCCAGCAGACATTGGGGGGCTAGCACAGATACGCAGTATTTT
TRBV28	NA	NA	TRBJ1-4	CASSLVGGGSEKLFF	TGTGCCAGCAGTTTGGTTGGCGGGGGGTCTGAAAAACTGTTTTTT
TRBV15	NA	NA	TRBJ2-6	CATSLSSGANVLTF	TGTGCCACCAGCCTATCCTCTGGGGCCAACGTCCTGACTTTC
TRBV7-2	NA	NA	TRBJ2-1	CASSLRVIGFF	TGTGCCAGCAGCTTACGGGTGATAGGGTTCTTC
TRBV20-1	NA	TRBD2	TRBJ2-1	CSTSGYNEQFF	TGCAGCACTAGCGGTTACAATGAGCAGTTCTTC
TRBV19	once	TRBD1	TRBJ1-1	CASTGTGGNTEAFF	TGTGCCAGTACCGGGACAGGGGGGAACACTGAAGCTTTCTTT
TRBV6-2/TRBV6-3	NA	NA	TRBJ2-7	CASYRPVTYEQYF	TGTGCCAGCTATCGGCCCGTCACCTACGAGCAGTACTTC
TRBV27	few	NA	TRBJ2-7	CASSPRGGNTVQYF	TGTGCCAGCAGTCCCCGGGGAGGTAATACTGTGCAGTACTTC
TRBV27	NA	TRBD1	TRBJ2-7	CASSPLRGTATYEQYF	TGTGCCAGCAGCCCGCTCAGGGGGACAGCCACCTACGAGCAGTACTTC
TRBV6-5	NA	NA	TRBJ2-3	CASSIGLVTDTQYF	TGTGCCAGCTCGATTGGGCTGGTCACAGATACGCAGTATTTT
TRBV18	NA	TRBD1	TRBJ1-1	CASSPEGGRSGAFF	TGTGCCAGCTCACCCGAAGGGGGCCGATCGGGTGCTTTCTTT
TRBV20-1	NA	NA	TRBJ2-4	CSARDSGKGIQYF	TGCAGTGCTAGAGATTCGGGAAAAGGCATTCAGTACTTC
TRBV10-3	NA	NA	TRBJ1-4	CAISDGTPNEKLFF	TGTGCCATCAGTGACGGGACACCGAATGAAAAACTGTTTTTT
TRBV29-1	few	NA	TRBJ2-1	CSVGGSDYNEQFF	TGCAGCGTAGGAGGGAGCGATTACAATGAGCAGTTCTTC
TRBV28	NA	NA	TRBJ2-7	CASDRDIYEQYF	TGTGCCAGCGACCGGGACATCTACGAGCAGTACTTC
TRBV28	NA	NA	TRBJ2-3	CASSLQTGPNGDTQYF	TGTGCCAGCAGTCTGCAAACCGGGCCAAACGGAGATACGCAGTATTTT
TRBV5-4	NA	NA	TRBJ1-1	CASSLGGTSTEAFF	TGTGCCAGCAGCTTAGGGGGTACGAGCACTGAAGCTTTCTTT
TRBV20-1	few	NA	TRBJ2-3	CSAPASRSTDTQYF	TGCAGTGCCCCAGCTAGCAGAAGCACAGATACGCAGTATTTT
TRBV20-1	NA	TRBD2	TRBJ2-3	CSARDISGLTYDTQYF	TGCAGTGCTAGAGACATTAGCGGGCTCACCTACGATACGCAGTATTTT
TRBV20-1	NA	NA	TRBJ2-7	CSATFPGASYEQYF	TGCAGTGCCACTTTCCCGGGAGCCTCCTACGAGCAGTACTTC
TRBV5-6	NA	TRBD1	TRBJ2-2	CASSRRKDRGRNTGELFF	TGTGCCAGCAGCCGACGGAAGGACAGGGGGCGTAACACCGGGGAGCTGTTTTTT
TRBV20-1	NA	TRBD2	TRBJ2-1	CSPRLADNEQFF	TGCAGTCCCAGACTAGCGGACAATGAGCAGTTCTTC
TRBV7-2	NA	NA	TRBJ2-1	CASSLSQYEQFF	TGTGCCAGCAGCTTATCGCAGTATGAGCAGTTCTTC
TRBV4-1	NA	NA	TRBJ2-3	CASSHSGLGSTDTQYF	TGCGCCAGCAGCCACTCGGGACTGGGGAGCACAGATACGCAGTATTTT
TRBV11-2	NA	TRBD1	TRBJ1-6	CASSFDRGRGSPLHF	TGTGCCAGCAGCTTCGACAGGGGAAGAGGATCACCCCTCCACTTT
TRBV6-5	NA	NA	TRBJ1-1	CASSYRRGWGTEAFF	TGTGCCAGCAGTTATCGGAGGGGCTGGGGCACTGAAGCTTTCTTT
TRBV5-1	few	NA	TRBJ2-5	CASSIGGGTTVETQYF	TGCGCCAGCAGCATCGGAGGCGGGACCACAGTAGAGACCCAGTACTTC
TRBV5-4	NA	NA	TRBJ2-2	CASSLTGGRAGELFF	TGTGCCAGCAGCTTGACAGGGGGGAGGGCCGGGGAGCTGTTTTTT